The sequence of this T cell receptor beta chain was determined in a study of T cell changes during pregnancy in multiple sclerosis (dated by TCRdb to 2018 to 2020). Background on the whole study: In women with multiple sclerosis, the researchers looked at how the T cell repertoire shifted as pregnancy progressed.

Library creation used the immunoSEQ multiplex PCR assay. TCRdb's version of the immuneACCESS table is confined to in-frame rearrangements and falls short of the full clone set. An unresolved V gene accounts for under half of the shortfall where checked; the remainder is of unknown origin. Counted in this sample were tens of thousands of clones; around 90% of them appeared once. The ten largest account for approximately 8% of the sample. On this clone: The antigen it recognizes is unknown. The sample holds no much larger clone one base away, and base qualities are not on file.

Trimming removed 0 bases from V and 2 bases from J, leaving 7 bases between the germline ends. From the germline V gene, CDR1 is MNHEY and CDR2 is SVGAGI. CDR3 length: 14 amino acids, cysteine to phenylalanine. Of the read, only the CDR3 DNA is kept; its 42 bases are in frame from base 1. The receptor's source is a female donor with multiple sclerosis, enrolled in a pregnancy study. The chain was built from TRBV6-5 and TRBJ1-2, with no confident D gene call. The specimen was CD8+ T cells from peripheral blood mononuclear cells, collected before pregnancy. The DNA sequence is as follows: TGTGCCAGCAGTTACTCTACAGCAAACTATGGCTACACCTTC. Its translation reads: CASSYSTANYGYTF.